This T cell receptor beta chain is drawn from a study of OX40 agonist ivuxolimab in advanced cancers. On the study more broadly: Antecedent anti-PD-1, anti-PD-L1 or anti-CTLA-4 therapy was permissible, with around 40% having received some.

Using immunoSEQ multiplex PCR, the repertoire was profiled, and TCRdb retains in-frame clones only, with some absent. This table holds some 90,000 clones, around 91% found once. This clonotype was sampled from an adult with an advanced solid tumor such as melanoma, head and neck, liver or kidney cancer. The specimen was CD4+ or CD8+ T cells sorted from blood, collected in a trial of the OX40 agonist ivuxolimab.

The CDR3 sequence: CASSINFGAYEQYF. In DNA form, the CDR3 reads TGTGCCAGTAGTATAAACTTTGGGGCCTACGAGCAGTACTTC. The chain is built from TRBV19 and TRBJ2-7; D remains unclear. The V end was cut by 2 bases, the J end by 2 bases, with 10 bases between. This CDR3 has 14 amino acids. The germline V gene encodes CDR1 LNHDA and CDR2 SQIVND (reference sequence). The variable domain in full, completed from reference TRBV19 and TRBJ2-7, reads DGGITQSPKYLFRKEGQNVTLSCEQNLNHDAMYWYRQDPGQGLRLIYYSQIVNDFQKGDIAEGYSVSREKKESFPLTVTSAQKNPTAFYLCASSINFGAYEQYFGPGTRLTVT.